These 9 T cell receptor beta chains originate from one sample sequenced in a study of blood T cell repertoires in COVID-19. Method: immunoSEQ multiplex PCR; TCRdb's copy keeps in-frame clones and lacks some. Of around 100,000 clones in the sample, around 86% were seen once. The specimen sequenced was peripheral blood. The receptors shown here come from a man aged 35 to 55 with acute or convalescent COVID-19.

The genes are TRBV30 and TRBJ2-5; 10 bases map to TRBD2. The CDR3 contains 13 residues. Per germline, CDR1 GTSNPN and CDR2 SVGIG (reference sequence). The V and J ends lost 4 bases and 7 bases, in that order; junction bases with no gene match: 6. DNA of the CDR3: TGTGCCTGGACGACTAGCGGGCAGGGGACCCAGTACTTC. Its translation is CAWTTSGQGTQYF.

The chain carries TRBV30 and TRBJ1-1, with TRBD1 identical over 8 bases. V was pared by 4 bases and J by 1 base, with 8 bases of the junction left unmatched. CDR3 length: 15 amino acids. The germline gives CDR1 GTSNPN, CDR2 SVGIG (reference sequence). The CDR3 coding sequence is TGTGCCTGGACCAATCGGGACAGGACGAACACTGAAGCTTTCTTT. It encodes CAWTNRDRTNTEAFF.

The rearrangement links TRBV18 to TRBJ1-1; no reliable D call. CDR1 and CDR2 from the germline V gene are KGHSH and LQKENI. The CDR3 runs 15 residues. V dropped 7 bases and J dropped 0 bases, with 15 bases sitting between them. The CDR3 protein is CASLQEGPMNTEAFF. The CDR3 DNA sequence: TGTGCCAGCTTACAAGAGGGCCCCATGAACACTGAAGCTTTCTTT.

V usage is TRBV7-2 and J usage is TRBJ1-3, with D possibly being TRBD1 (5 bases). Germline assignment: CDR1 SGHTA and CDR2 FQGNSA. The CDR3 consists of 15 residues. Trimming took 1 base from V and 2 from J, leaving 9 bases between them. The CDR3 DNA is TGTGCCAGCAGCTTAGGTCCAGGGACTGGAAACACCATATATTTT. Translated: CASSLGPGTGNTIYF.

This CDR3 is CASSIPGTEAFF. The CDR3 DNA is TGTGCCAGTAGTATCCCGGGGACTGAAGCTTTCTTT. V usage is TRBV19 and J usage is TRBJ1-1; D unresolved. CDR1 and CDR2 (germline): LNHDA, SQIVND (reference sequence). CDR3 size: 12 residues. V dropped 3 bases and J dropped 5 bases, with 7 bases sitting between them.

The chain joins TRBV6-5 to TRBJ1-6; D is undetermined. CDR3 length: 14 residues. The germline V gene encodes CDR1 MNHEY and CDR2 SVGAGI. Trimming took off 8 bases at V and 0 bases at J, with 8 bases between the two ends. CDR3 nucleotides: TGTGCCAGCGGCTTGTTCTCCTATAATTCACCCCTCCACTTT. This encodes CASGLFSYNSPLHF.

The gene calls are TRBV6-1 and TRBJ1-3; 8 bases map to TRBD1. The CDR3 loop spans 15 amino acids. Germline trimming cut 2 bases from V and 0 bases from J; bases unmatched to any gene: 0. Per the germline V gene, CDR1 is MNHNS and CDR2 is SASEGT. The CDR3 loop is CASSETGGSGNTIYF. The CDR3 DNA is TGTGCCAGCAGTGAAACAGGGGGCTCTGGAAACACCATATATTTT.

The chain uses TRBV24-1 and TRBJ2-2; D is perhaps TRBD2 (5 bases). The CDR3 length is 14 residues. Per germline, CDR1 KGHDR and CDR2 SFDVKD. V was pared by 7 bases and J by 7 bases, with 15 bases between. CDR3 coding DNA: TGTGCCACCAGCACCTCACGGGGTTTCGGGGAGCTGTTTTTT. Residues: CATSTSRGFGELFF.

The CDR3 coding sequence is TGCGCCAGCAGCTTAGAGATATCTTTCTACGAGCAGTACTTC. As protein: CASSLEISFYEQYF. V usage is TRBV5-1 and J usage is TRBJ2-7; no clear D gene. CDR3 length equals 14 residues. The V and J ends lost 2 bases and 3 bases respectively, with 12 bases between them. Looked up from germline, CDR1 is SGHRS and CDR2 is YFSETQ.